What follows are 27 T cell receptor beta chains derived from one specimen sequenced in a study of blood T cell repertoires in COVID-19. The table came from immunoSEQ multiplex PCR; TCRdb's copy has only in-frame clones and leaves some out. The table shows 150,000 to 200,000 clones, with about 85% occurring only once. Sequenced: peripheral blood. Receptors were obtained from a woman in her forties with COVID-19, enrolled during active disease.

The J gene is TRBJ2-3, the V gene TRBV3-1 (or the pseudogene TRBV3-2); 8 bases are a match to TRBD2. The CDR3 consists of 15 residues. The V and J ends lost 4 bases and 1 base, in that order; junction bases with no gene match: 4. CDR1 and CDR2 from the germline V gene are LGHDT and YNNKEL (reference sequence). The CDR3 nucleotides read TGTGCCAGCAGCCCCGGGGGGGGTGGCACAGATACGCAGTATTTT. It translates to CASSPGGGGTDTQYF.

The chain uses TRBV12-3 or TRBV12-4 and TRBJ2-7, with 8 bases aligning to TRBD1. CDR3 length: 13 residues. V shed 6 bases, J shed 7 bases, and the junction held 8 bases outside the gene matches. The CDR3 protein is CASRPGRTGEQYF. The CDR3 DNA follows: TGTGCCAGCAGGCCGGGTAGGACAGGGGAGCAGTACTTC.

This CDR3 is CASSIRTSGEAGELFF. The DNA for the CDR3 is TGTGCCAGTAGTATCCGAACGAGCGGGGAGGCCGGGGAGCTGTTTTTT. The rearrangement joins TRBV19 to TRBJ2-2, with 7 nucleotides matching TRBD2. The V gene end was trimmed by 3 bases and the J gene end by 6 bases; junction bases not matched to a gene: 10. This CDR3 spans 16 amino acids. From germline, CDR1 is LNHDA and CDR2 SQIVND (reference sequence).

In its sample, this clone was seen a few times. The rearrangement uses TRBV5-4 and TRBJ2-3; D is unclear. Germline CDR1 reads SGHNT; CDR2 reads YYREEE (reference sequence). V lost 2 bases, J lost 3 bases, and 10 bases lay in between. This CDR3 contains 14 residues. CDR3 residues: CASSFSQNTDTQYF. In DNA form, the CDR3 reads TGTGCCAGCAGCTTCTCACAGAATACAGATACGCAGTATTTT.

The CDR3 DNA reads TGCGCCAGCAGCCACACTAGCGGGGGTTACGAGCAGTACTTC. Protein product: CASSHTSGGYEQYF. The gene calls are TRBV4-3 and TRBJ2-7, with TRBD2 matching 11 bases. Germline-derived CDR1 and CDR2 are LGHNA and YSLEER. V shed 3 bases and J 4 bases; nucleotides not matched to a gene: 2. This CDR3 region has 14 residues.

The chain has TRBV3-1 (or the pseudogene TRBV3-2) and TRBJ2-3; 7 bases map to TRBD2. Germline assignment: CDR1 LGHDT and CDR2 YNNKEL (reference sequence). The CDR3 consists of 15 residues. J was trimmed by 3 bases and V by 4 bases; bases with no gene match: 7. The CDR3 protein is CASSPTNSGTDTQYF. CDR3 coding DNA: TGTGCCAGCAGCCCTACAAATAGCGGGACAGATACGCAGTATTTT.

This clone was seen more than once but under ten times. The chain carries TRBV10-3 and TRBJ1-5; 9 nucleotides agree with TRBD1. The CDR3 contains 14 residues. The ends lost 6 bases at V and 6 bases at J; junction bases unmatched: 6. The V gene's germline CDR1 is ENHRY and CDR2 SYGVKD. As DNA, the CDR3 is TGTGCCATCAGGACCGAGGGACAGGGTCAGCCCCAGCATTTT. Encoded protein: CAIRTEGQGQPQHF.

V gene TRBV5-1 combines with J gene TRBJ2-2; 8 bases agree with TRBD2. Trimming took 0 bases from V and 7 from J; bases not matched to a gene: 5. Germline lookup yields CDR1 SGHRS and CDR2 YFSETQ. The CDR3 runs to 15 residues. In DNA form, the CDR3 reads TGCGCCAGCAGCTTGGCCCAGCGGGGGAACGGGGAGCTGTTTTTT. Translating gives CASSLAQRGNGELFF. Variable domain in full (rest from reference TRBV5-1 and TRBJ2-2): KAGVTQTPRYLIKTRGQQVTLSCSPISGHRSVSWYQQTPGQGLQFLFEYFSETQRNKGNFPGRFSGRQFSNSRSEMNVSTLELGDSALYLCASSLAQRGNGELFFGEGSRLTVL.

This clone came up a few times. The V gene is TRBV7-2, the J gene TRBJ2-7; D may be TRBD2 (5 bases). CDR3 length: 14 residues. In germline, CDR1 is SGHTA, CDR2 FQGNSA. Trimming took off 1 base at V and 6 bases at J, with 13 bases between the two ends. CDR3 region: CASSLVGSGLEQYF. For the CDR3, the DNA is TGTGCCAGCAGCTTAGTGGGCTCCGGACTCGAGCAGTACTTC.

This clone was seen more than once but under ten times. This chain connects TRBV9 to TRBJ2-2, with 7 bases that match TRBD2. The germline gives CDR1 SGDLS, CDR2 YYNGEE. This CDR3 has 17 amino acids. V lost 4 bases to trimming and J lost 0 bases; unmatched junction nucleotides: 9. CDR3 DNA: TGTGCCAGCAGCCCTCCCCTAGCGGCTGCGAACACCGGGGAGCTGTTTTTT. Its protein is CASSPPLAAANTGELFF.

Only one count was recorded for this clone. The CDR3 spells CANSISGTDTQYF. CDR3 sequence (DNA): TGTGCCAATAGCATCAGCGGGACAGATACGCAGTATTTT. The genes are TRBV6-5 and TRBJ2-3, with TRBD2 as a possible D gene (6 bases). Germline CDR1 MNHEY, CDR2 SVGAGI. V lost 10 bases to trimming and J lost 3 bases, with 14 bases between them. This CDR3 is 13 amino acids long.

The chain carries TRBV30 and TRBJ1-4; D remains unclear. CDR1 is GTSNPN, CDR2 SVGIG, per germline (reference sequence). V was cut by 1 base and J by 5 bases, with 11 bases left in between. CDR3 length equals 14 residues. DNA for the CDR3: TGTGCCTGGAGTGCCTCCTATTTCAATGAAAAACTGTTTTTT. Translating it yields CAWSASYFNEKLFF.

The J gene is TRBJ2-3, the V gene TRBV12-3 or TRBV12-4; D is perhaps TRBD1 (7 bases). Between the trimmed V and J ends, which lost 6 bases and 8 bases, there was a span of 15 bases. The CDR3 length is 13 residues. The CDR3 DNA reads as TGTGCCAGCAGCCCAACGCAGGGGGGTACGCAGTATTTT. It codes for CASSPTQGGTQYF.

This clone was observed a few times. The chain is built from TRBV6-5 and TRBJ1-6, with D possibly being TRBD1 (5 bases). Germline CDR1 reads MNHEY; CDR2 reads SVGAGI. The CDR3 loop spans 13 amino acids. Trimming stripped 8 bases from V and 9 bases from J, with 14 bases between. CDR3 bases: TGTGCCAGCCAGGTAGGGGATGGTTCACCCCTCCACTTT. Its translation is CASQVGDGSPLHF.

CDR3 loop: CAWSVQETQYF. As DNA, the CDR3 is TGTGCCTGGAGTGTACAGGAGACCCAGTACTTC. The gene calls are TRBV30 and TRBJ2-5, with D hard to call. V was trimmed by 0 bases and J by 5 bases, leaving 4 bases between them. The CDR3 consists of 11 residues. Per the germline V gene, CDR1 is GTSNPN and CDR2 is SVGIG (reference sequence).

The V gene is TRBV2, the J gene TRBJ2-5, with 10 bases fitting TRBD2. The CDR3 is made up of 19 amino acids. The trim removed 1 base at V and 5 bases at J, leaving 16 bases unmatched. Germline assignment: CDR1 SNHLY and CDR2 FYNNEI. CDR3 sequence reads: CASSEEGRTSGDRRETQYF. The CDR3 bases are TGTGCCAGCAGTGAAGAGGGCCGCACTAGCGGGGACCGGAGGGAGACCCAGTACTTC. Combining the CDR3 with reference TRBV2 and TRBJ2-5 gives the whole variable domain EPEVTQTPSHQVTQMGQEVILRCVPISNHLYFYWYRQILGQKVEFLVSFYNNEISEKSEIFDDQFSVERPDGSNFTLKIRSTKLEDSAMYFCASSEEGRTSGDRRETQYFGPGTRLLVL.

The chain is built from TRBV7-8 and TRBJ1-2, with 11 positions matching TRBD1. Germline CDR1 is SGHVS and CDR2 is FQNEAQ. The trim removed 5 bases at V and 4 bases at J, leaving 6 bases unmatched. The CDR3 has 15 amino acids. The CDR3 nucleotides are TGTGCCAGCAGCCTCCGGGACAGGGGGACCTATGGCTACACCTTC. It codes for CASSLRDRGTYGYTF.

The CDR3 loop reads CASSQAPTEQFF. CDR3 DNA: TGTGCCAGCAGCCAGGCACCCACTGAGCAGTTCTTC. The chain recombines TRBV3-1 (or the pseudogene TRBV3-2) with TRBJ2-1; D is ambiguous. This CDR3 is 12 amino acids long. CDR1 is LGHDT and CDR2 is YNNKEL in the germline V gene (reference sequence). Between the trimmed V and J ends, which lost 3 bases and 9 bases, there was a span of 9 bases.

This rearrangement joins TRBV4-3 to TRBJ1-2; TRBD1 agrees at 7 bases. The CDR3 has 16 residues. Per the germline V gene, CDR1 is LGHNA and CDR2 is YSLEER. The ends lost 1 base at V and 2 bases at J; junction bases unmatched: 7. CDR3 amino acids: CASSQGKQGSNYGYTF. The CDR3 DNA sequence: TGCGCCAGCAGCCAAGGGAAACAGGGGTCCAACTATGGCTACACCTTC.

To note about this clone: The same CDR3 can be traced to other DNA sequences in this sample. The J gene is TRBJ2-7, the V gene TRBV7-2, with D maybe TRBD2 (5 bases). The germline V and J ends were trimmed by 5 bases and 0 bases, with 8 bases remaining between them. CDR1 is SGHTA, CDR2 FQGNSA, per germline. The CDR3 sequence is 13 residues long. The DNA for the CDR3 is TGTGCCAGCAGCCCCGGGGTCTCCTACGAGCAGTACTTC. Protein: CASSPGVSYEQYF.

The chain links TRBV12-5 to TRBJ2-7; TRBD1 agrees at 7 bases. The CDR3 contains 14 residues. Germline CDR1 LGHNT, CDR2 FRNRAP. Losses at the gene ends were 7 bases for V and 2 bases for J; bases not matched to a gene: 8. The CDR3 DNA reads as TGTGCTAGTGCCCAGACAGGGTACCCCTACGAGCAGTACTTC. It specifies CASAQTGYPYEQYF.

The chain is built from TRBV7-6 and TRBJ2-7, with TRBD1 matching 7 bases. V gave up 1 base and J gave up 5 bases; unmatched junction bases: 2. Per germline, CDR1 SGHVS and CDR2 FNYEAQ. The CDR3 is made up of 13 amino acids. This CDR3 is CASSLDRGDEQYF. CDR3 nucleotide sequence: TGTGCCAGCAGCTTAGACAGGGGAGACGAGCAGTACTTC.

By frequency in the sample, this clone is medium-sized (0.01 to 0.1%). The CDR3 spells CASSRTSGGPHSTDTQYF. DNA of the CDR3: TGCGCCAGCAGCCGGACTAGCGGGGGGCCCCACTCCACAGATACGCAGTATTTT. The V gene is TRBV4-1, the J gene TRBJ2-3, with 14 bases identical to TRBD2. This CDR3 region has 18 residues. Germline V gene lookup returns CDR1 MGHRA and CDR2 YSYEKL. Trimming removed 4 bases from V and 2 bases from J; junction bases left unmatched: 8.

This sequence joins TRBV19 and TRBJ2-3; 7 bases line up with TRBD2. The CDR3 runs 15 residues. Germline values: CDR1 LNHDA, CDR2 SQIVND (reference sequence). Trimming took 7 bases from V and 5 from J; bases not matched to a gene: 12. The CDR3 reads CASTSGRGGRDTQYF. In DNA form, the CDR3 reads TGTGCCAGTACCAGCGGGCGGGGAGGGCGAGATACGCAGTATTTT.

This clone was picked up one time. The V call is TRBV11-2, the J call TRBJ1-6; 8 bases line up with TRBD1. Looked up from germline, CDR1 is SGHAT and CDR2 is FQNNGV. V dropped 1 base and J dropped 9; count of bases not matched to a gene: 5. The CDR3 contains 15 residues. The CDR3 reads CASSLGFRGLSPLHF. The CDR3 DNA is TGTGCCAGCAGCTTAGGCTTCAGGGGGCTTTCACCCCTCCACTTT.

The chain carries TRBV18 and TRBJ1-1; D is uncertain. This CDR3 is built from 17 residues. In germline, CDR1 is KGHSH, CDR2 LQKENI. The V end was cut by 1 base, the J end by 1 base, with 16 bases between. The CDR3 loop reads CASSPHTLGRENTEAFF. CDR3 DNA: TGTGCCAGCTCACCACATACTTTAGGGCGGGAGAACACTGAAGCTTTCTTT.

The V call is TRBV5-1, the J call TRBJ2-2, with 13 bases identical to TRBD2. V was clipped by 4 bases and J by 9 bases; unmatched bases: 6. The CDR3 is 15 amino acids. Germline V gene lookup returns CDR1 SGHRS and CDR2 YFSETQ. CDR3 coding DNA: TGCGCCAGCAGCCAACTAGCGGGAGGGAACAGGGAGCTGTTTTTT. This codes for CASSQLAGGNRELFF.